These 19 T cell receptor beta chains came from one sample sequenced in a study of cytomegalovirus exposure and HLA in healthy donors. The PCR was carried out with 60 Vbeta primers and 13 Jbeta primers. The data were produced by immunoSEQ multiplex PCR, yet TCRdb's version contains in-frame clones alone and is incomplete. The table lists 140,000 or so clones, approximately 79% of them singletons. Sequencing was carried out using PBMCs. The source is a man aged 18 to 30 in good health and CMV-seropositive.

The genes are TRBV10-3 and TRBJ2-7; TRBD2 matches at 12 bases. V trimming: 4 bases; J trimming: 3 bases; junction bases outside the gene matches: 4. Germline V gene lookup returns CDR1 ENHRY and CDR2 SYGVKD. The CDR3 length is 15 residues. This CDR3 reads CAISAVTSGSYEQYF. The CDR3, as DNA: TGTGCCATCAGTGCGGTGACTAGCGGGAGCTACGAGCAGTACTTC.

The chain recombines TRBV10-1 with TRBJ1-1; D not resolved. Germline CDR1 and CDR2: WNHNN and SYGVQD (reference sequence). The CDR3 spans 15 residues. With 5 bases removed from V and 1 base from J, the gap between germline ends came to 14 bases. CDR3 residues: CASSTSRRGNTEAFF. CDR3 DNA sequence: TGCGCCAGCAGTACAAGTCGTCGGGGGAACACTGAAGCTTTCTTT.

The chain is built from TRBV19 and TRBJ2-7; 7 bases align to TRBD1. J gave up 2 bases and V 3 bases, and 4 bases lay outside the gene matches. The CDR3 runs to 14 residues. Germline values: CDR1 LNHDA, CDR2 SQIVND (reference sequence). The CDR3 sequence: CASSMTGLTYEQYF. The CDR3 nucleotides are TGTGCCAGTAGTATGACAGGGCTGACCTACGAGCAGTACTTC.

The chain uses TRBV7-9 and TRBJ2-7; D unresolved. CDR1 SEHNR and CDR2 FQNEAQ come from the germline V gene (reference sequence). CDR3 size: 14 residues. V was trimmed by 1 base and J by 2 bases, leaving 9 bases between them. The CDR3 here is CASSLGRGTYEQYF. Here the CDR3 DNA reads TGTGCCAGCAGCTTAGGGCGCGGCACCTACGAGCAGTACTTC.

The CDR3 nucleotides read TGTGCCAGCAGTAGAACTGGCGGGAGGGCAGATACGCAGTATTTT. This gives the protein CASSRTGGRADTQYF. V usage is TRBV7-3 and J usage is TRBJ2-3; 9 nucleotides line up with TRBD2. Germline CDR1 is SGHTA and CDR2 is FQGTGA. With 6 bases clipped from V and 4 bases from J, the junction kept 8 bases outside the gene matches. There are 15 residues in the CDR3.

The chain combines TRBV5-1 with TRBJ2-1; the match to TRBD2 covers 15 bases. CDR1 is SGHRS, CDR2 YFSETQ, per germline. J lost 0 bases, V lost 4 bases, and 2 bases had no gene match. The CDR3 covers 17 residues. In nucleotides, the CDR3 is TGCGCCAGCAGCGGGACTAGCGGGGGGAGCTCCTACAATGAGCAGTTCTTC. Protein product: CASSGTSGGSSYNEQFF.

This chain connects TRBV13 to TRBJ2-4, with 10 bases aligning to TRBD2. The germline V gene has CDR1 PRHDT and CDR2 FYEKMQ (reference sequence). V was pared by 5 bases and J by 4 bases, with 5 bases of the junction left unmatched. This CDR3 comprises 15 residues. CDR3 loop: CASSGAGGRKNIQYF. CDR3 bases: TGTGCCAGCAGCGGAGCGGGAGGGCGGAAAAACATTCAGTACTTC.

The chain uses TRBV6-5 and TRBJ1-1, with 7 positions matching TRBD1. Germline V CDR1 and CDR2: MNHEY, SVGAGI. The CDR3 spans 13 residues. V gave up 10 bases and J gave up 3 bases; unmatched junction bases: 8. DNA for the CDR3: TGTGCCACCGCGGACAGGTTGGACACTGAAGCTTTCTTT. The encoded protein is CATADRLDTEAFF.

J is TRBJ2-7 and V is TRBV4-2; D might be TRBD2 (6 bases). The CDR3 covers 15 residues. Germline-derived CDR1 and CDR2 are LGHNA and YNFKEQ. Trimming took 0 bases from V and 2 from J, leaving 11 bases between them. The CDR3 loop reads CASSQELARAYEQYF. CDR3 in DNA: TGTGCCAGCAGCCAAGAGCTAGCGAGGGCCTACGAGCAGTACTTC.

The chain carries TRBV27 and TRBJ2-7; a weak D match, TRBD1 (6 bases). The V gene's germline CDR1 is MNHEY and CDR2 SMNVEV (reference sequence). The CDR3 covers 13 residues. Trimming took 5 bases from V and 4 from J, leaving 12 bases between them. CDR3 bases: TGTGCCAGCAGTATCCAGGGGCAGTACGAGCAGTACTTC. Protein: CASSIQGQYEQYF.

V and J are TRBV27 and TRBJ2-2; perhaps TRBD2 as D (6 bases). The V end lost 3 bases, the J end lost 0 bases, and 17 bases lay between the germline ends. The CDR3 is 18 residues long. Germline assignment: CDR1 MNHEY and CDR2 SMNVEV (reference sequence). Here the CDR3 DNA reads TGTGCCAGCAGTTTCATAGGCCGGGACTTAACGAACACCGGGGAGCTGTTTTTT. Translating it yields CASSFIGRDLTNTGELFF.

V is TRBV28 and J is TRBJ1-6; 7 bases are shared with TRBD1. This CDR3 spans 15 amino acids. With V trimmed by 4 bases and J by 9 bases, 9 bases remained unmatched. The germline V gene encodes CDR1 MDHEN and CDR2 SYDVKM. The CDR3 DNA reads TGTGCCAGCAGTTATCCCGACAGGGAGAGTTCACCCCTCCACTTT. This translates into CASSYPDRESSPLHF.

The CDR3 here is CASSPYRATDTQYF. Written as DNA, the CDR3 is TGTGCCAGCAGTCCTTACAGGGCCACAGATACGCAGTATTTT. The chain has TRBV27 and TRBJ2-3; tentative D call: TRBD1 (6 bases). Between the trimmed V and J ends, which lost 5 bases and 2 bases, there was a span of 11 bases. CDR3 length: 14 residues. CDR1 is MNHEY and CDR2 is SMNVEV in the germline V gene (reference sequence).

This clone was seen only once. This chain connects TRBV27 to TRBJ2-2; 8 bases map to TRBD2. CDR3 size: 17 residues. With 4 bases clipped from V and 4 bases from J, the junction kept 11 bases outside the gene matches. Germline CDR1 reads MNHEY; CDR2 reads SMNVEV (reference sequence). CDR3 nucleotides: TGTGCCAGCAGTTGGGGACCGGGAGGGACGGCCACCGGGGAGCTGTTTTTT. This encodes CASSWGPGGTATGELFF.

The genes are TRBV5-1 and TRBJ2-7, with TRBD2 identical over 7 bases. The V gene end was trimmed by 0 bases and the J gene end by 4 bases; junction bases not matched to a gene: 13. The CDR3 totals 17 residues. Germline assignment: CDR1 SGHRS and CDR2 YFSETQ. The CDR3 DNA is TGCGCCAGCAGCTTGGCCCCGGTTGCGGGAGTCCCTTACGAGCAGTACTTC. Encoded protein: CASSLAPVAGVPYEQYF.

This chain joins TRBV7-2 and TRBJ2-3; 9 bases agree with TRBD2. The CDR3 totals 16 residues. CDR1 and CDR2 (germline): SGHTA, FQGNSA. The trim removed 3 bases at V and 5 bases at J, leaving 9 bases unmatched. CDR3 amino acids: CASSFRPGLAVDTQYF. CDR3 nucleotides: TGTGCCAGCAGCTTTAGGCCGGGACTAGCCGTAGATACGCAGTATTTT.

V gene TRBV5-1 combines with J gene TRBJ1-1; 7 positions agree with TRBD1. The V segment lost 5 bases and the J segment 0 bases; nucleotides outside the gene matches: 4. Looked up from germline, CDR1 is SGHRS and CDR2 is YFSETQ. This CDR3 contains 14 residues. The CDR3 protein is CASSRDSMNTEAFF. The CDR3 coding sequence is TGCGCCAGCAGTCGGGACAGCATGAACACTGAAGCTTTCTTT.

This chain connects TRBV28 to TRBJ1-4; no reliable D call. The CDR3 loop spans 11 amino acids. The germline V gene has CDR1 MDHEN and CDR2 SYDVKM. V was cut by 10 bases and J by 7 bases, with 10 bases left in between. The chain's CDR3 is CATAEGEKLFF. The DNA of the CDR3 is TGTGCCACCGCCGAGGGTGAAAAACTGTTTTTT.

The V and J genes are TRBV7-8 and TRBJ1-4; the match to TRBD1 covers 7 bases. The CDR3 runs 16 residues. The V segment lost 3 bases and the J segment 4 bases; nucleotides outside the gene matches: 8. From germline, CDR1 is SGHVS and CDR2 FQNEAQ. The CDR3 here is CASSFRRDRNNEKLFF. CDR3 bases: TGTGCCAGCAGCTTCCGTCGGGACAGAAATAATGAAAAACTGTTTTTT.